This is a list of T cell receptor beta chains from one sample in a study of beta chain features in type 1 diabetes. Only in-frame clones appear in the TCRdb table, and some are missing; sequencing was by immunoSEQ multiplex PCR. The sample carries under 900,000 clones, about a sixth recorded once. Sequencing was done on a sample of naive CD4+ T cells from blood. Receptors were obtained from a woman between 18 and 29 years old in good health. Both conserved end residues are part of each CDR3. D genes are given only for firm matches. Part of the rows lack a size; the others show once, few, many or a class for expanded clones.

cdr3_aa cdr3_nt cdr3_length clone_size v_call d_call j_call
CASSRPGQGVENEKLFF TGTGCCAGCAGCCGACCTGGACAGGGTGTAGAAAATGAAAAACTGTTTTTT 17 - TRBV9 TRBD1 TRBJ1-4
CASSATGLGYGYTF TGTGCCAGCAGTGCGACAGGGTTGGGCTATGGCTACACCTTC 14 few TRBV6-6 TRBD1 TRBJ1-2
CSVVDGGAYEQYF TGCAGCGTTGTTGATGGGGGGGCCTACGAGCAGTACTTC 13 - TRBV29-1 TRBD2 TRBJ2-7
CASSLRQGGNQPQHF TGTGCCAGCAGCTTGAGACAGGGAGGCAATCAGCCCCAGCATTTT 15 - TRBV5-8 TRBD1 TRBJ1-5
CASSPDSSNQPQHF TGTGCCAGCTCACCCGACTCTAGCAATCAGCCCCAGCATTTT 14 - TRBV18 - TRBJ1-5
CASSILGSYEQYF TGTGCCAGCTCAATACTGGGATCCTACGAGCAGTACTTC 13 few TRBV18 - TRBJ2-7
CASSLYLVRETGELFF TGCGCCAGCAGCTTGTATTTGGTCAGGGAGACCGGGGAGCTGTTTTTT 16 few TRBV5-1 - TRBJ2-2
CASSPNFAGPSYEQYF TGTGCCAGCTCACCAAACTTCGCCGGACCATCCTACGAGCAGTACTTC 16 - TRBV18 - TRBJ2-7
CASSVAPSAAYEQYF TGTGCCAGCAGCGTAGCCCCCAGCGCAGCCTACGAGCAGTACTTC 15 - TRBV9 - TRBJ2-7
CASSLGLAPDTQYF TGTGCCAGCAGCTTAGGACTAGCCCCAGATACGCAGTATTTT 14 few TRBV7-3 TRBD2 TRBJ2-3
CATEGTGGYEQYF TGTGCCACCGAGGGTACAGGGGGCTACGAGCAGTACTTC 13 - TRBV10-3 TRBD1 TRBJ2-7
CSVGQGTAYTQYF TGCAGCGTGGGGCAGGGTACGGCATATACGCAGTATTTT 13 - TRBV29-1 - TRBJ2-3
CASTSGMGEQFF TGTGCCAGCACGTCGGGAATGGGCGAGCAGTTCTTC 12 few TRBV6-5 - TRBJ2-1
CASSASYAPRGTDTQYF TGTGCCAGCAGCGCTAGCTACGCCCCCCGGGGCACAGATACGCAGTATTTT 17 few TRBV7-2 - TRBJ2-3
CASSLLVGLQPQHF TGTGCCAGCAGCCTATTGGTGGGACTTCAGCCCCAGCATTTT 14 few TRBV7-8 - TRBJ1-5
CASSQAPGQGTYEQYF TGCGCCAGCAGCCAAGCTCCGGGACAGGGTACCTACGAGCAGTACTTC 16 - TRBV4-1 TRBD1 TRBJ2-7
CASSLIWETEAFF TGTGCCAGCAGCTTAATTTGGGAGACTGAAGCTTTCTTT 13 once TRBV7-3 - TRBJ1-1
CASSPLRGAVEKLFF TGTGCCAGCAGTCCCCTGAGAGGGGCGGTTGAAAAACTGTTTTTT 15 - TRBV27 - TRBJ1-4
CASSQAGRGNQPQHF TGTGCCAGCAGCCAGGCCGGACGGGGCAATCAGCCCCAGCATTTT 15 - TRBV4-2 - TRBJ1-5
CASSQERTRLTDTQYF TGCGCCAGCAGCCAAGAGAGGACTAGACTTACAGATACGCAGTATTTT 16 once TRBV4-3 TRBD2 TRBJ2-3
CASSQGRGLVTDTQYF TGCGCCAGCAGCCAAGGGCGGGGACTAGTCACAGATACGCAGTATTTT 16 - TRBV4-1 TRBD2 TRBJ2-3
CASSPGGLGTEAFF TGTGCCAGCAGCCCAGGGGGCTTGGGGACTGAAGCTTTCTTT 14 few TRBV7-3 TRBD1 TRBJ1-1
CASSTRLAGEQFF TGTGCCAGCAGCACTCGACTAGCGGGAGAACAGTTCTTC 13 - TRBV7-2 TRBD2 TRBJ2-1
CASSLAGRGTDTQYF TGTGCCAGCAGCTTAGCCGGCCGGGGCACAGATACGCAGTATTTT 15 few TRBV7-9 - TRBJ2-3
CASSLLGLGTDTQYF TGTGCCAGCAGCTTACTGGGACTCGGTACAGATACGCAGTATTTT 15 - TRBV11-2 - TRBJ2-3
CASSQVVYNYYGYTF TGCGCCAGCAGCCAAGTAGTTTACAACTACTATGGCTACACCTTC 15 - TRBV4-1 - TRBJ1-2
CASSQTRTDITYGYTF TGCGCCAGCAGCCAAACTCGGACGGACATAACCTATGGCTACACCTTC 16 - TRBV4-1 - TRBJ1-2
CASSPDRGYGYTF TGTGCCAGCAGCCCAGACAGGGGATATGGCTACACCTTC 13 few TRBV6-5 TRBD1 TRBJ1-2
CASSFQGNYGYTF TGTGCCAGCAGCTTCCAGGGTAACTATGGCTACACCTTC 13 - TRBV11-2 - TRBJ1-2
CAIGTGGAGGNQPQHF TGTGCCATCGGGACAGGGGGCGCGGGGGGTAATCAGCCCCAGCATTTT 16 - TRBV28 TRBD1 TRBJ1-5
CSARVGEKLFF TGCAGTGCTAGAGTGGGCGAAAAACTGTTTTTT 11 few TRBV20-1 - TRBJ1-4
CATSRRLAKSTDTQYF TGTGCCACCAGCAGACGACTAGCGAAGAGCACAGATACGCAGTATTTT 16 - TRBV15 TRBD2 TRBJ2-3
CASTRDRPNSPLHF TGTGCCAGCACCCGGGACAGACCAAATTCACCCCTCCACTTT 14 - TRBV6-6 TRBD1 TRBJ1-6
CASTHSGANVLTF TGTGCCAGCACTCACTCTGGGGCCAACGTCCTGACTTTC 13 - TRBV9 - TRBJ2-6
CASTFHFPGLAGNEQFF TGTGCTAGCACCTTCCATTTTCCGGGACTAGCGGGCAATGAGCAGTTCTTC 17 - TRBV7-7 TRBD2 TRBJ2-1
CASREGYGNTIYF TGTGCCAGCAGGGAGGGATATGGAAACACCATATATTTT 13 - TRBV27 - TRBJ1-3
CASSPGLTFMREQYF TGCGCCAGCAGCCCAGGACTAACTTTCATGCGCGAGCAGTACTTC 15 - TRBV4-3 - TRBJ2-7
CASGPALRRHNGNQPQHF TGTGCCAGCGGTCCTGCCCTACGTAGACACAATGGCAATCAGCCCCAGCATTTT 18 - TRBV5-6 - TRBJ1-5
CASSLTSVLQTQYF TGTGCCAGCAGCTTGACTAGCGTTCTCCAGACCCAGTACTTC 14 - TRBV7-2 TRBD2 TRBJ2-5
CASSPSAELAAFF TGTGCCAGCTCACCATCTGCGGAACTCGCAGCTTTCTTT 13 - TRBV18 - TRBJ1-1
CASSVVPGARKYNEQFF TGTGCCAGCAGCGTAGTGCCGGGGGCGCGTAAATACAATGAGCAGTTCTTC 17 once TRBV9 - TRBJ2-1
CASSLDPGPYEQYF TGCGCCAGCAGCTTGGACCCGGGACCGTACGAGCAGTACTTC 14 few TRBV5-1 - TRBJ2-7
CASSPYVAGAPYGYTF TGTGCCAGCAGCCCATATGTGGCAGGAGCGCCCTATGGCTACACCTTC 16 - TRBV7-9 - TRBJ1-2
CASSLAPGTSSYEQYF TGTGCCAGCAGCTTAGCCCCCGGGACTAGCTCCTACGAGCAGTACTTC 16 - TRBV7-2 TRBD2 TRBJ2-7
CASSRGTAIDEAFF TGTGCCAGCAGCCGTGGGACAGCCATAGATGAAGCTTTCTTT 14 few TRBV7-2 TRBD1 TRBJ1-1
CADNGRPADTQYF TGTGCCGACAACGGGAGGCCAGCGGATACGCAGTATTTT 13 - TRBV2 TRBD2 TRBJ2-3
CASSHQETQYF TGTGCCAGCTCCCACCAAGAGACCCAGTACTTC 11 - TRBV18 - TRBJ2-5
CASSPRGTGSLGTEAFF TGTGCCAGCTCACCAAGGGGGACAGGGTCCCTAGGGACTGAAGCTTTCTTT 17 few TRBV18 TRBD1 TRBJ1-1
CASSLRSTGELFF TGCGCCAGCAGCTTGAGGTCTACCGGGGAGCTGTTTTTT 13 - TRBV5-1 - TRBJ2-2
CASSWLDYNEQFF TGTGCCAGCAGTTGGTTGGACTACAATGAGCAGTTCTTC 13 few TRBV28 - TRBJ2-1
CASSQDRTGSDQPQHF TGTGCCAGCAGCCAAGATAGGACGGGGAGTGATCAGCCCCAGCATTTT 16 - TRBV4-2 - TRBJ1-5
CASRNSGGTDTQYF TGTGCCAGCAGGAATAGCGGGGGAACAGATACGCAGTATTTT 14 - TRBV6-5 TRBD2 TRBJ2-3
CASSQGGEKLFF TGCGCCAGCAGCCAGGGGGGGGAAAAACTGTTTTTT 12 - TRBV4-3 - TRBJ1-4
CASSPRQGTGQETQYF TGTGCCAGCTCACCACGACAGGGGACGGGCCAAGAGACCCAGTACTTC 16 - TRBV18 TRBD1 TRBJ2-5
CATSRDPFSGTQGYTF TGTGCCACCAGCAGAGACCCATTTTCCGGGACACAAGGCTACACCTTC 16 - TRBV15 - TRBJ1-2
CASRRDWGRYEQFF TGTGCCAGCAGAAGGGACTGGGGTCGGTATGAGCAGTTCTTC 14 few TRBV6-5 - TRBJ2-1